The T cell receptor beta chain under discussion was sequenced for a study of early stage breast cancer tumors. Across the study: ER+/PR+/HER2- status applied to about 75% of the 16 invasive breast tumors. Among approximately twelve ER+/PR+/HER2- tumors, eight were ductal, four lobular.

Concerning this clone: Its matching antigen is unknown.

Germline CDR1 GTSNPN, CDR2 SVGIG (reference sequence). V was clipped by 1 base and J by 1 base, with 19 bases between them. CDR3 size: 17 residues. The study, taken as a whole, reports: Compared with adjacent normal breast tissue, tumors showed around 2.5-fold greater T cell density and higher clonality.

Each sample had two DNA replicates, approximately 0.5 ug blood or roughly 1.4 ug tissue. The table came from immunoSEQ multiplex PCR; TCRdb's copy has only in-frame clones and leaves some out. The data hold roughly 60,000 clones, with 60% to 85% observed a single time. This sequence joins TRBV30 and TRBJ2-5; TRBD1 might be the D (5 bases). The clonotype comes from a person in their thirties with breast cancer. What was sequenced was blood. The CDR3: CAWSASWAVGLQETQYF. CDR3 DNA: TGTGCCTGGAGTGCCTCCTGGGCCGTGGGGCTCCAAGAGACCCAGTACTTC.